The following is a T cell receptor beta chain sequence with its context. The sample originates from a study of blood T cell repertoires in COVID-19. Study-level information: Some COVID-19 samples were acute and others convalescent; all came from the United States, Italy and Spain. T cells, B-cell-depleted T cells, or PBMCs provided the cDNA or gDNA that served as material.

In the original analysis: Nucleated cell counts were estimated from reference gene primer amplification. Clones were sequenced by immunoSEQ multiplex PCR, and TCRdb holds only the in-frame ones, with some missing. Clonal size and the V and J genes are those of that table, whereas D and trimming came from the DNA. Of 200,000 or so clones detected, approximately 84% appear once; the ten largest clones hold 4.5% to 7.5%. Trimming took 0 bases from V and 5 from J, leaving 10 bases between them. This CDR3 is built from 14 residues. The V gene's germline CDR1 is SGHVS and CDR2 FNYEAQ. Sample: peripheral blood. The J gene is TRBJ2-5, the V gene TRBV7-6; D perhaps matches TRBD2 (7 bases). This receptor was taken from an elderly man with acute or convalescent COVID-19. CDR3 nucleotides: TGTGCCAGCAGCTTAGCGGGAGGGGGGGAGACCCAGTACTTC. This codes for CASSLAGGGETQYF. Together with reference TRBV7-6 and TRBJ2-5, the CDR3 gives the full variable domain: GAGVSQSPRYKVTKRGQDVALRCDPISGHVSLYWYRQALGQGPEFLTYFNYEAQQDKSGLPNDRFSAERPEGSISTLTIQRTEQRDSAMYRCASSLAGGGETQYFGPGTRLLVL.